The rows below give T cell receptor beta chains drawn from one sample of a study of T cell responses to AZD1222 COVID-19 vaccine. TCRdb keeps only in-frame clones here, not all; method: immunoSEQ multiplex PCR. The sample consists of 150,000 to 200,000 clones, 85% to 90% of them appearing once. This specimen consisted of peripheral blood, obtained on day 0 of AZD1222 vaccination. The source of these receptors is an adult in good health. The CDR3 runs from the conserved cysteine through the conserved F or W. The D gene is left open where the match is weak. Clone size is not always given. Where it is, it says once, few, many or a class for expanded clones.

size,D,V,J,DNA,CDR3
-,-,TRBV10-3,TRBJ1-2,TGTGCCATCAGTGCCGGGGTAAACTATGGCTACACCTTC,CAISAGVNYGYTF
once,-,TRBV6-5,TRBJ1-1,TGTGCCAGCAGTTCTCTCGGGGGCACTGAAGCTTTCTTT,CASSSLGGTEAFF
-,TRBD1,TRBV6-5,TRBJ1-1,TGTGCCAGCACCGGAGGGACAGGAGGCACTGAAGCTTTCTTT,CASTGGTGGTEAFF
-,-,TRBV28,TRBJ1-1,TGTGCCAGCAGTTTTCTAATAATGGGACGAGGGGGCACTGAAGCTTTCTTT,CASSFLIMGRGGTEAFF
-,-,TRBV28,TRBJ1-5,TGTGCCAGCAGGCTGATCAATCAGCCCCAGCATTTT,CASRLINQPQHF
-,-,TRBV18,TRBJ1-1,TGTGCCAGCTCACCGGCTACAGGGCCAACTGAAGCTTTCTTT,CASSPATGPTEAFF
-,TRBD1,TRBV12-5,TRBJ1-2,TGTGCTAGTGGTTTGTACGGACAGGATGGCTACACCTTC,CASGLYGQDGYTF
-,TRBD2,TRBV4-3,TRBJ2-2,TGCGCCAGCAGCCAAGAGGAACCTAGCGGAGTCGCGAACACCGGGGAGCTGTTTTTT,CASSQEEPSGVANTGELFF
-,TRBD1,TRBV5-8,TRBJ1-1,TGTGCCAGCAGCGTCCGGGACAGGGTATTGAACACTGAAGCTTTCTTT,CASSVRDRVLNTEAFF
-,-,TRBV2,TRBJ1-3,TGTGCCAGCAGGATACAGGAAGGCACCATATATTTT,CASRIQEGTIYF
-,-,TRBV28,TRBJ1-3,TGTGCCAGCAGTTTCAGGGGAGAGGGAAACACCATATATTTT,CASSFRGEGNTIYF
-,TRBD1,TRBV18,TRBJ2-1,TGTGCCAGCTCCACTGGGTCAGGGGGCGTCGGGTACAATGAGCAGTTCTTC,CASSTGSGGVGYNEQFF
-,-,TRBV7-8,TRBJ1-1,TGTGCCAGCAGTCGACTCAGGGATGGGACTGAAGCTTTCTTT,CASSRLRDGTEAFF
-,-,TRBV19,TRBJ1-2,TGTGCCAGTGGAGCGGGCTATGGCTACACCTTC,CASGAGYGYTF
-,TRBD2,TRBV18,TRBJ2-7,TGTGCCAGCTCACTAAAGACTAGCGCCGAGCAGTACTTC,CASSLKTSAEQYF
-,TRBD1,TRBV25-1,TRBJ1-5,TGTGCCAGCCAAAAACAGGGGGTGGGTCAGCCCCAGCATTTT,CASQKQGVGQPQHF
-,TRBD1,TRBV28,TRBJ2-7,TGTGCCAGCAGTACCCGACAGGGGATAAACTCCTACGAGCAGTACTTC,CASSTRQGINSYEQYF
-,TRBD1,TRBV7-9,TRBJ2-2,TGTGCCAGCAGCACCCTACGGGCGACAGGGGGCAGTGCCGGGGAGCTGTTTTTT,CASSTLRATGGSAGELFF
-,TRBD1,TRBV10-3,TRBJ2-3,TGTGCCATCACCGAGACCAGGGGGTCCACAGATACGCAGTATTTT,CAITETRGSTDTQYF
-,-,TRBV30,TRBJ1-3,TGTGCCTGGGGGGACGGAAACACCATATATTTT,CAWGDGNTIYF
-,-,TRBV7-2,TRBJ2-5,TGTGCCAGCAGCTTAGCTCGGACAAACACCGGAGAGACCCAGTACTTC,CASSLARTNTGETQYF
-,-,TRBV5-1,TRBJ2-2,TGCGCCAGCAGCTTGGCCGGGCCCCCCAGTACCGGGGAGCTGTTTTTT,CASSLAGPPSTGELFF
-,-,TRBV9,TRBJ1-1,TGTGCCAGCAGCCTGAGGGGGAACACTGAAGCTTTCTTT,CASSLRGNTEAFF